The 5 T cell receptor beta chains reported below all come from one sample, sequenced in a study of blood T cell repertoires in COVID-19. This table comes from immunoSEQ multiplex PCR, and its TCRdb copy is limited to in-frame clones, with some not included. The data contain about 270,000 clones, under 95% of them singletons. Sequencing was done on a sample of PBMCs or T cells enriched from blood (not recorded which). All receptors derive from a middle-aged man who had been exposed to COVID-19.

This clone was observed a single time. V and J are TRBV18 and TRBJ2-4; TRBD1 matches 8 bases. The CDR3 length is 14 residues. Germline trimming cut 5 bases from V and 9 bases from J; bases unmatched to any gene: 9. Germline V CDR1 and CDR2: KGHSH, LQKENI. CDR3 sequence (DNA): TGTGCCAGCTCAATTGCAGGGGGCAAAGGCATTCAGTACTTC. Protein sequence: CASSIAGGKGIQYF.

The genes are TRBV4-2 and TRBJ2-3; D is possibly TRBD2 (5 bases). Trimming shortened V by 5 bases and J by 2 bases, and 14 bases separated the two germline ends. The CDR3 is made up of 15 amino acids. Germline assignment: CDR1 LGHNA and CDR2 YNFKEQ. The CDR3 sequence is CASSVTGISTDTQYF. CDR3 coding DNA: TGTGCCAGCAGCGTTACGGGGATTTCCACAGATACGCAGTATTTT.

The rearrangement links TRBV5-4 to TRBJ2-2, with 9 bases lining up with TRBD2. V shed 4 bases, J shed 4 bases, and the junction held 8 bases outside the gene matches. CDR1 and CDR2 (germline): SGHNT, YYREEE (reference sequence). The CDR3 spans 16 residues. Here the CDR3 DNA reads TGTGCCAGCAGCGTCGGAGCGGGAGGTACCACCGGGGAGCTGTTTTTT. The encoded protein is CASSVGAGGTTGELFF. Full variable domain (missing parts from reference TRBV5-4 and TRBJ2-2): ETGVTQSPTHLIKTRGQQVTLRCSSQSGHNTVSWYQQALGQGPQFIFQYYREEENGRGNFPPRFSGLQFPNYSSELNVNALELDDSALYLCASSVGAGGTTGELFFGEGSRLTVL.

The V gene is TRBV9, the J gene TRBJ1-6; D unclear. Trimming took off 0 bases at V and 2 bases at J, with 6 bases between the two ends. The CDR3 has 15 amino acids. Germline V gives CDR1 SGDLS, CDR2 YYNGEE. The CDR3 spells CASSVDTTYNSPLHF. As DNA, the CDR3 is TGTGCCAGCAGCGTAGACACCACCTATAATTCACCCCTCCACTTT.

This clone was detected only a few times. V gene TRBV5-5 combines with J gene TRBJ1-5, with a weak D call TRBD1 (5 bases). The CDR3 has 14 amino acids. V was cut by 2 bases and J by 4 bases, with 10 bases left in between. CDR1 and CDR2 from the germline V gene are SGHKS and YYEKEE (reference sequence). The CDR3 nucleotides read TGTGCCAGCAGCTTCGAACAGGTAAATCAGCCCCAGCATTTT. Amino acids: CASSFEQVNQPQHF.